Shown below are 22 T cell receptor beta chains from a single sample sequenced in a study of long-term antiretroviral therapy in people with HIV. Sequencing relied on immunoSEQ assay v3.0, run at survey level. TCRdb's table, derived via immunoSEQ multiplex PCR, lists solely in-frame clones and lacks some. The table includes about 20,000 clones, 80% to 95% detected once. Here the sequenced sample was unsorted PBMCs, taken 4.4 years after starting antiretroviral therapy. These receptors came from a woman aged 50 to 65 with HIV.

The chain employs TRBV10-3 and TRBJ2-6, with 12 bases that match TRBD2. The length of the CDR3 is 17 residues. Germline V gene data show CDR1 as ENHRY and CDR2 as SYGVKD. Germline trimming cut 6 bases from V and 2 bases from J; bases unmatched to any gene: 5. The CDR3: CAISLTSGGTGANVLTF. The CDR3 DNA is TGTGCCATCAGCCTGACTAGCGGGGGAACTGGGGCCAACGTCCTGACTTTC.

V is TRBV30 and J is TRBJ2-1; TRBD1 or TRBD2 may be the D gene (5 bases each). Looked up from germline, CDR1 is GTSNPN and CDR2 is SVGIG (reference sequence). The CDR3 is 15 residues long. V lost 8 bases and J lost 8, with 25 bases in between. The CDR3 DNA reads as TGTGCCCAGAGGAGGCAGGGACGATTTATGGATGAGCAGTTCTTC. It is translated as CAQRRQGRFMDEQFF.

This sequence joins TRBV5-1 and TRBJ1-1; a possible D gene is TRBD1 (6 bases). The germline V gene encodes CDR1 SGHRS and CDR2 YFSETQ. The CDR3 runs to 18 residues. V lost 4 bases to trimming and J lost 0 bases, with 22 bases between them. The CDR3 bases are TGCGCCAGCAGCCGTTGGGGGGGCGGGGAGGGTCTGAACACTGAAGCTTTCTTT. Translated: CASSRWGGGEGLNTEAFF.

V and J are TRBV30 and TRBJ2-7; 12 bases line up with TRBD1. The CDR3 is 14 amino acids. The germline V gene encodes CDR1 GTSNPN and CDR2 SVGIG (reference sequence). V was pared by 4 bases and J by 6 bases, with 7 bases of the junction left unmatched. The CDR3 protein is CAWNPGQGAGEQYF. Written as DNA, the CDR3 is TGTGCCTGGAATCCGGGACAGGGGGCTGGCGAGCAGTACTTC.

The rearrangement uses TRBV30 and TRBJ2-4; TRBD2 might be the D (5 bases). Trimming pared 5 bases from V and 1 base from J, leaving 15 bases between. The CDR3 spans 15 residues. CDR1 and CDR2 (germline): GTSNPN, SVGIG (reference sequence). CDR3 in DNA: TGTGCCTGGGGAGGACTCGATTTGGCCAAAAACATTCAGTACTTC. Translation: CAWGGLDLAKNIQYF.

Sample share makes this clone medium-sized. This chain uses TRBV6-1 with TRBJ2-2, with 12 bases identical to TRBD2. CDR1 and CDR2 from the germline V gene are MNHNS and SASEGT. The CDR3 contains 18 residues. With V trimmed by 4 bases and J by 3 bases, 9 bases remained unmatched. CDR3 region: CASSGPLAGGPYTGELFF. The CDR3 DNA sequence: TGTGCCAGCAGTGGGCCTCTAGCGGGGGGGCCCTACACCGGGGAGCTGTTTTTT.

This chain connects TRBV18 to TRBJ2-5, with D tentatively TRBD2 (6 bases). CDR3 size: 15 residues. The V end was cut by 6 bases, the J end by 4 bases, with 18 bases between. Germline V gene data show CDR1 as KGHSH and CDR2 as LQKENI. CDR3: CASSPGLPQGETQYF. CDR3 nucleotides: TGTGCCAGCTCGCCGGGACTCCCCCAAGGAGAGACCCAGTACTTC.

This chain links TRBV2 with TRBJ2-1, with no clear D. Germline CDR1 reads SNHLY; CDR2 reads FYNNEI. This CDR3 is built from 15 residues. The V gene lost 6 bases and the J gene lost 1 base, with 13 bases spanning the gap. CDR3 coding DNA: TGTGCCAGCAGCCCCGTAGGAGTGTCCTACAATGAGCAGTTCTTC. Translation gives CASSPVGVSYNEQFF. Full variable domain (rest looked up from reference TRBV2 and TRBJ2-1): EPEVTQTPSHQVTQMGQEVILRCVPISNHLYFYWYRQILGQKVEFLVSFYNNEISEKSEIFDDQFSVERPDGSNFTLKIRSTKLEDSAMYFCASSPVGVSYNEQFFGPGTRLTVL.

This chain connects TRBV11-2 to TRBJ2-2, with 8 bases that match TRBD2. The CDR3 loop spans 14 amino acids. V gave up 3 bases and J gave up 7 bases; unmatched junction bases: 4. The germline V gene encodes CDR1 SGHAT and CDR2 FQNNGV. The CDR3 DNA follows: TGTGCCAGCAGCTTTGGGACTAGTTACGGGGAGCTGTTTTTT. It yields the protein CASSFGTSYGELFF.

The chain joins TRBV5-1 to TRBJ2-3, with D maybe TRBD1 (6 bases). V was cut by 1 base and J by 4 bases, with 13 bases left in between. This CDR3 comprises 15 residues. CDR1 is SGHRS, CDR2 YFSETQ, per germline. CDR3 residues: CASSLRGGKADTQYF. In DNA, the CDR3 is TGCGCCAGCAGCTTGCGTGGGGGCAAGGCAGATACGCAGTATTTT.

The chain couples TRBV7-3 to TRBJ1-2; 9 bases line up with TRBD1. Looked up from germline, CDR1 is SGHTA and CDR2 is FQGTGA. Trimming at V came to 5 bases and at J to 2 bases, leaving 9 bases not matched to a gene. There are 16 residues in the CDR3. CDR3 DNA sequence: TGTGCCAGCAGCAAAACAGGGGGCGGATCCAACTATGGCTACACCTTC. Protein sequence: CASSKTGGGSNYGYTF.

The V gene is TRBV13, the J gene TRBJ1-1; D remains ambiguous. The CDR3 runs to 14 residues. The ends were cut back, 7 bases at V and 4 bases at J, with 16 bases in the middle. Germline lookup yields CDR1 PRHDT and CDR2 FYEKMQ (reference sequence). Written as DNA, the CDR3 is TGTGCCAGCATCGTGGGGAGGGCGTCCACTGAAGCTTTCTTT. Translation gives CASIVGRASTEAFF.

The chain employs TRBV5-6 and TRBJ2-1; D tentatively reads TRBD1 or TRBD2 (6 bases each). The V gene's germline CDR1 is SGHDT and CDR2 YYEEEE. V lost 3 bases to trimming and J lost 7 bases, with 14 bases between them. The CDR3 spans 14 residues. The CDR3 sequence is CASSSFRGENEQFF. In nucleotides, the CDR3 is TGTGCCAGCAGCTCTTTTAGGGGGGAAAATGAGCAGTTCTTC.

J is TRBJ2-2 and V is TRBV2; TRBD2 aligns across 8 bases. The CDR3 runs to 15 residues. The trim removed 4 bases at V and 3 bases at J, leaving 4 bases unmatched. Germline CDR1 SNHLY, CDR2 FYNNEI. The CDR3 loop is CASSGSGGYTGELFF. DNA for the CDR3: TGTGCCAGCAGTGGGAGCGGGGGATACACCGGGGAGCTGTTTTTT.

The CDR3 region is CASSLGTGARSTEAFF. In nucleotides, the CDR3 is TGTGCCAGCAGCTTAGGGACAGGGGCCAGGAGCACTGAAGCTTTCTTT. This chain joins TRBV11-3 and TRBJ1-1; 9 nucleotides align to TRBD1. J lost 4 bases, V lost 1 base, and 7 bases had no gene match. This CDR3 has 16 residues. Germline CDR1 SGHNT, CDR2 YENEEA.

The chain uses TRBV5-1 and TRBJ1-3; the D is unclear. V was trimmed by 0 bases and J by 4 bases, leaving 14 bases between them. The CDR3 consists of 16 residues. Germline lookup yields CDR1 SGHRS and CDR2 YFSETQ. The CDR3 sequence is CASSLALTREGNTIYF. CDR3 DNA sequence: TGCGCCAGCAGCTTGGCCCTGACACGGGAGGGAAACACCATATATTTT.

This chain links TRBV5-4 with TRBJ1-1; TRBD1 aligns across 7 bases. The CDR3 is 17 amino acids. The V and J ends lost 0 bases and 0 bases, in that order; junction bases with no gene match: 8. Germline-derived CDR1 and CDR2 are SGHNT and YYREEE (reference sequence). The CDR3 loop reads CASSLGGGRVMNTEAFF. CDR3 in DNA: TGTGCCAGCAGCTTGGGAGGGGGCAGAGTTATGAACACTGAAGCTTTCTTT.

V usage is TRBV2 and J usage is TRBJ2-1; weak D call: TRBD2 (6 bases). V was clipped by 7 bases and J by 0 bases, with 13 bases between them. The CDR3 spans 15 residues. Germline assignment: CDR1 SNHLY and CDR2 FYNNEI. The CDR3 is CASTSAGSSYNEQFF. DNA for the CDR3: TGTGCCAGCACCTCAGCGGGTTCCTCCTACAATGAGCAGTTCTTC.

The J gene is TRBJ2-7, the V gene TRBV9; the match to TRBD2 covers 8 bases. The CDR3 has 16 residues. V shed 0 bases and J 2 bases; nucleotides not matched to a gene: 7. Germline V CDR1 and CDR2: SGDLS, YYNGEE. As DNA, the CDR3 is TGTGCCAGCAGCGTAGCGGCTAGCGGGCTACCCTACGAGCAGTACTTC. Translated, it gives CASSVAASGLPYEQYF.

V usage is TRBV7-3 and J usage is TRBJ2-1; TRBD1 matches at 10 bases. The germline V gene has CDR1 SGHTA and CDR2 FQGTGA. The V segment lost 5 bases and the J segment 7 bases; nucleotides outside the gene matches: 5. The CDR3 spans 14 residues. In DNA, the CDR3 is TGTGCCAGCAGCCCGGGACAGGGGCGTAATGAGCAGTTCTTC. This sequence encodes CASSPGQGRNEQFF.

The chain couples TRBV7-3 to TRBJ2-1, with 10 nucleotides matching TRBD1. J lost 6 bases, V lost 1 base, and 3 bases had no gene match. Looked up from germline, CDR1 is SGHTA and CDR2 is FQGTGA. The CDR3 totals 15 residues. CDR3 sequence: CASSLMGTGANEQFF. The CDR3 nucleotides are TGTGCCAGCAGCTTAATGGGGACAGGGGCCAATGAGCAGTTCTTC.

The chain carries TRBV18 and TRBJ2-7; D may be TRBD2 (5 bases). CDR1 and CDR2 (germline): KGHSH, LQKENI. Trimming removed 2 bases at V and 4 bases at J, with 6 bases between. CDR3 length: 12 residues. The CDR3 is CASSPREYEQYF. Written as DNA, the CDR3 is TGTGCCAGCTCACCAAGGGAGTACGAGCAGTACTTC.